These T cell receptor beta chains were read from a single sample in a study of cytomegalovirus exposure and HLA in healthy donors. Some clones are missing from TCRdb's copy, which holds only in-frame ones; the method was immunoSEQ multiplex PCR. In the table there are roughly 99,000 clones, around 72% of which are singletons. What was sequenced was PBMCs. The receptors shown here come from a male donor in good health and CMV-seronegative. Both conserved end residues are part of each CDR3. Each record gives: J gene, D gene, V gene, clone size, CDR3 length, CDR3 DNA, CDR3 protein. A D gene is named only where the DNA matches it firmly. Size is stated for part of the rows, as once, few or many counts, or as a class when the clone is expanded.

>TRBJ1-5|NA|TRBV5-4|NA|12
TGTGCCAGCAGCGTGGACAGTCAGCCCCAGCATTTT
CASSVDSQPQHF
>TRBJ1-5|NA|TRBV2|NA|12
TGTGCCAGCAGTGCAGGGGTGCAGCCCCAGCATTTT
CASSAGVQPQHF
>TRBJ2-2|NA|TRBV18|once|13
TGTGCCAGCTCACGGGCCGTCACCGGGGAGCTGTTTTTT
CASSRAVTGELFF
>TRBJ2-1|NA|TRBV7-3|NA|20
TGTGCCAGCAGCCCAGAACTAGGTTGGATAAGCGCGAACTCCTACAATGAGCAGTTCTTC
CASSPELGWISANSYNEQFF
>TRBJ2-1|TRBD2|TRBV9|few|18
TGTGCCAGCAGCCCAATGACTAGCGAGAAGCTCTCCTACAATGAGCAGTTCTTC
CASSPMTSEKLSYNEQFF
>TRBJ1-2|NA|TRBV5-6|NA|17
TGTGCCAGCAGCTTGAGTCGGGGGACGGGCCGTAACTATGGCTACACCTTC
CASSLSRGTGRNYGYTF
>TRBJ2-1|TRBD1|TRBV19|NA|15
TGTGCCAGTAGTATGGAGGGACAGGGTCTCGATGAGCAGTTCTTC
CASSMEGQGLDEQFF
>TRBJ1-1|NA|TRBV21-1|NA|15
TGTGCCAGCAGCAAGTGGGAGCAGATGAACACTGAAGCTTTCTTT
CASSKWEQMNTEAFF
>TRBJ2-1|TRBD2|TRBV7-9|NA|17
TGTGCCAGCAGCCCAGGGAGGACTAGCGGGAGATACAATGAGCAGTTCTTC
CASSPGRTSGRYNEQFF
>TRBJ2-7|TRBD1|TRBV5-1|NA|17
TGCGCCAGCAACTGGGGTTGGGGGGGACAGGGGACCTACGAGCAGTACTTC
CASNWGWGGQGTYEQYF
>TRBJ2-2|NA|TRBV19|NA|14
TGTGCCACCACGCGAGACAGGAACACCGGGGAGCTGTTTTTT
CATTRDRNTGELFF
>TRBJ1-3|NA|TRBV7-9|NA|16
TGTGCCAGCAGCCCTCTCACAGGGATCTCTGGAAACACCATATATTTT
CASSPLTGISGNTIYF
>TRBJ2-7|TRBD2|TRBV27|NA|15
TGTGCCAGCAGGGGGACTAGCGGGTCGATCTACGAGCAGTACTTC
CASRGTSGSIYEQYF
>TRBJ1-2|TRBD1|TRBV7-3|NA|13
TGTGCCAGCAGCTCGGACAGGGGGCAGGGCTACACCTTC
CASSSDRGQGYTF
>TRBJ2-3|TRBD2|TRBV9|once|18
TGTGCCAGCAGCGTAGGGCTAGCGGGGGGATCTAGCACAGATACGCAGTATTTT
CASSVGLAGGSSTDTQYF
>TRBJ2-3|TRBD1|TRBV5-4|NA|17
TGTGCCAGCAGGTCCGGGACAGGGGGTTCTTTCGGGGATACGCAGTATTTT
CASRSGTGGSFGDTQYF
>TRBJ2-7|NA|TRBV1|few|14
TGCACCAGCAGCCAGGCTTCGAGAGGCTACGAGCAGTACTTC
CTSSQASRGYEQYF
>TRBJ2-5|TRBD2|TRBV7-6|few|20
TGTGCCAGCAGCTTAGGGCCACCCCCCCTACTAGCGGGAAACCAAGAGACCCAGTACTTC
CASSLGPPPLLAGNQETQYF
>TRBJ2-1|NA|TRBV27|NA|13
TGTGCCAGCAGTTTTCTAGGGGACAATGAGCAGTTCTTC
CASSFLGDNEQFF
>TRBJ2-7|NA|TRBV28|NA|15
TGTGCCAGCAGACCGGACACTCCCTTCCCCTACGAGCAGTACTTC
CASRPDTPFPYEQYF
>TRBJ2-1|NA|TRBV11-3|NA|16
TGTGCCAGCAGTCTAAGGGGGGGCCTGTCCTACAATGAGCAGTTCTTC
CASSLRGGLSYNEQFF
>TRBJ2-1|TRBD1|TRBV29-1|NA|16
TGCAGCGTTGAAGGCGGACAGGGGGTCTCCTACAATGAGCAGTTCTTC
CSVEGGQGVSYNEQFF
>TRBJ2-7|NA|TRBV9|once|13
TGTGCCAGCAGCGCCACCCCCGGGTACGAGCAGTACTTC
CASSATPGYEQYF
>TRBJ1-2|NA|TRBV28|NA|14
TGTGCCAGCAGTTCAGGGGTGGCGGACTATGGCTACACCTTC
CASSSGVADYGYTF
>TRBJ2-1|NA|TRBV5-1|NA|17
TGCGCCAGCAGCCCGTCGCGCCAGGCGGGCCTCTACAATGAGCAGTTCTTC
CASSPSRQAGLYNEQFF
>TRBJ2-2|TRBD2|TRBV6-5|NA|15
TGTGCCAGCAGTTATTACGCGGGAGCATCCGGGGAGCTGTTTTTT
CASSYYAGASGELFF
>TRBJ1-2|NA|TRBV5-1|NA|14
TGCGCCAGCAGCTTTATCCTTGGGGAGTATGGCTACACCTTC
CASSFILGEYGYTF
>TRBJ2-5|NA|TRBV7-3|NA|15
TGTGCCAGCAGCTTAAACCAGGGGGGACAAGAGACCCAGTACTTC
CASSLNQGGQETQYF
>TRBJ2-7|TRBD1|TRBV10-3|NA|14
TGTGCCATCAGGACAGGGACAGCCTCCTACGAGCAGTACTTC
CAIRTGTASYEQYF